A selection of T cell receptor beta chains follows, all from one sample in a study of T cells in Graves' hyperthyroidism and ophthalmopathy. TCRdb redid the calling of the multiplex PCR reads with MiXCR, one entry per CDR3 protein. Found here are some 620,000 distinct CDR3 sequences, roughly 17% of them singletons; the top ten hold 3.8%. The sample consisted of blood. The receptors shown here come from a woman younger than 45 with Graves' hyperthyroidism. Each CDR3 is given with its conserved first and last residue. D genes are given only for firm matches. Clone size is stated in some rows and not others, as once, few, many or a class when expanded.

TGTGCCAGCAGTTTATCAATGGAGCCAGATACGCAGTATTTT CASSLSMEPDTQYF TRBV12-3/TRBV12-4 . TRBJ2-3 many
TGCGCCAGCAGGTACCGGGACAGGGACTACGAGCAGTACTTC CASRYRDRDYEQYF TRBV5-1 TRBD1 TRBJ2-7 .
TGTGCCAGCAGTTTCACGGGCCCTGGGGATTCACCCCTCCACTTT CASSFTGPGDSPLHF TRBV12-3/TRBV12-4 . TRBJ1-6 .
TGTGCCAGTAGGAGGGACACTTACAATGAGCAGTTCTTC CASRRDTYNEQFF TRBV19 . TRBJ2-1 .
TGTGCCAGCAGACGAGACTTGGGGGCCGGGGAGCTGTTTTTT CASRRDLGAGELFF TRBV11-3 . TRBJ2-2 many
TGTGCCAGCAGTTTAGGTGGCGGGCTAGCGGGCCGCCCGTCCACAGATACGCAGTATTTT CASSLGGGLAGRPSTDTQYF TRBV12-3/TRBV12-4 TRBD2 TRBJ2-3 few
TGTGCCAGCAGCTCCATGGGGTGGGAGACCCAGTACTTC CASSSMGWETQYF TRBV7-2 . TRBJ2-5 many
TGTGCCAGCAAGGGGGGCAGGACCTACGAGCAGTACTTC CASKGGRTYEQYF TRBV28 . TRBJ2-7 .
TGTGCCACCCGGGACAGGGCTGGTCAGCCCCAGCATTTT CATRDRAGQPQHF TRBV28 TRBD1 TRBJ1-5 many
TGTGCCAGCAGAGAAACAGATGAAGCTTTCTTT CASRETDEAFF TRBV2 . TRBJ1-1 many
TGCAGTCCAAGGGGTGGGTTCACGCAGTATTTT CSPRGGFTQYF TRBV20-1 . TRBJ2-3 many
TGTGCCTGGAGCGTTACCAGGGGGTCCCCTGAAGCTTTCTTT CAWSVTRGSPEAFF TRBV30 TRBD1 TRBJ1-1 many
TGTGCCAGCAGTCCTTCCGGGACAGGGCATAATGAAAAACTGTTTTTT CASSPSGTGHNEKLFF TRBV6-1 TRBD1 TRBJ1-4 few
TGTGCCAGCAGTTACAGGATGGGAGAGTCAACTAATGAAAAACTGTTTTTT CASSYRMGESTNEKLFF TRBV3-1 . TRBJ1-4 .
TGTGCCAGCAGTGCTAGCGGGATCACAGATACGCAGTATTTT CASSASGITDTQYF TRBV2 TRBD2 TRBJ2-3 many
TGCGCCCCCAGGGGGAGGACTAGCGGGACCTACAATGAGCAGTTCTTC CAPRGRTSGTYNEQFF TRBV5-1 TRBD2 TRBJ2-1 many
TGTGCCAGCAGCGAGAATCCGCGGGAGGGGATTGAGCAGTTCTTC CASSENPREGIEQFF TRBV9 TRBD2 TRBJ2-1 few
TGTGCCAGCAGCTTAGGACTCCGCGTCACAGATACGCAGTATTTT CASSLGLRVTDTQYF TRBV7-2 . TRBJ2-3 many
TGTGCCAGCAGTGAAGGAGGGGCGGCGGATACGCAGTATTTT CASSEGGAADTQYF TRBV6-1 . TRBJ2-3 many
TGTGCCAGCAGGTCGGTTCATCAGGGAGCTTTCTTT CASRSVHQGAFF TRBV28 . TRBJ1-1 many
TGTGCCAGCAGCCCCTTCCAGGGGGCCCAAGAGACCCAGTACTTC CASSPFQGAQETQYF TRBV7-2 TRBD1 TRBJ2-5 many
TGTGCCAGCAGCACCCTCTCGGGGATTCAAGAGACCCAGTACTTC CASSTLSGIQETQYF TRBV9 . TRBJ2-5 few
TGTGCATCCGGACGGAAACAAGAGACCCAGTACTTC CASGRKQETQYF TRBV27 . TRBJ2-5 few
TGTGCCAGCAGTGTCGGGACTAGTATCTACGAGCAGTACTTC CASSVGTSIYEQYF TRBV28 TRBD2 TRBJ2-7 many
TGTGCCAGCAGCGAGACGGGACTAAGCTCCTACAATGAGCAGTTCTTC CASSETGLSSYNEQFF TRBV9 TRBD2 TRBJ2-1 .
TGCACCGGACTTCGCGCGGGGGAGCAGTACTTC CTGLRAGEQYF TRBV20-1 . TRBJ2-7 many
TGTGCCAGCAGTGCACAACTGACAGGGTTCTACGAGCAGTACTTC CASSAQLTGFYEQYF TRBV27 TRBD1 TRBJ2-7 many
TGTGCCAGCAGCTTGGAGGGGGCGTCAGAGACCCAGTACTTC CASSLEGASETQYF TRBV7-2 . TRBJ2-5 many